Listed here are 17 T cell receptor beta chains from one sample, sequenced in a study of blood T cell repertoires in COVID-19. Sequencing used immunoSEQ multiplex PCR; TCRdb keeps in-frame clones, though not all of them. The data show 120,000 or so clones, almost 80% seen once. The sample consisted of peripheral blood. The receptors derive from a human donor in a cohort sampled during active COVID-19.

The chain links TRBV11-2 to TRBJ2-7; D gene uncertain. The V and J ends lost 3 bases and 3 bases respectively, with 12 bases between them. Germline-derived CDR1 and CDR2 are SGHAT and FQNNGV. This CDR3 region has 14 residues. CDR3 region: CASSFGTVGYEQYF. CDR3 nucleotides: TGTGCCAGCAGCTTCGGTACCGTTGGCTACGAGCAGTACTTC. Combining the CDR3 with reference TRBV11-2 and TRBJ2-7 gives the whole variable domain EAGVAQSPRYKIIEKRQSVAFWCNPISGHATLYWYQQILGQGPKLLIQFQNNGVVDDSQLPKDRFSAERLKGVDSTLKIQPAKLEDSAVYLCASSFGTVGYEQYFGPGTRLTVT.

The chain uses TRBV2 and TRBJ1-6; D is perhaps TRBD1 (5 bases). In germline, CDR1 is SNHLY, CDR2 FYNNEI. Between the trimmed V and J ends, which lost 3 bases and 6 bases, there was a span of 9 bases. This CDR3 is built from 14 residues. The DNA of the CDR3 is TGTGCCAGCAGTGACCAAGGGGCTAATTCACCCCTCCACTTT. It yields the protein CASSDQGANSPLHF.

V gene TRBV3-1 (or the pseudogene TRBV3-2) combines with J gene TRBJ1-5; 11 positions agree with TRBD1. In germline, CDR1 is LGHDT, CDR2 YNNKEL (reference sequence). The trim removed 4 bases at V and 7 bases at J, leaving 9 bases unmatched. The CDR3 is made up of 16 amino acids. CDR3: CASSPGTGGGWQPQHF. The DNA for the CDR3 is TGTGCCAGCAGCCCCGGGACAGGGGGAGGATGGCAGCCCCAGCATTTT.

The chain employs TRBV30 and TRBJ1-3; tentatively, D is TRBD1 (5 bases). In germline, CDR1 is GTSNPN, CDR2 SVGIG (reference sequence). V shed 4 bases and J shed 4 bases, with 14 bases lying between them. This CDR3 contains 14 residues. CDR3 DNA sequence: TGTGCCTGGAATAGCCAAGGGGTGGGAAACACCATATATTTT. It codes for CAWNSQGVGNTIYF.

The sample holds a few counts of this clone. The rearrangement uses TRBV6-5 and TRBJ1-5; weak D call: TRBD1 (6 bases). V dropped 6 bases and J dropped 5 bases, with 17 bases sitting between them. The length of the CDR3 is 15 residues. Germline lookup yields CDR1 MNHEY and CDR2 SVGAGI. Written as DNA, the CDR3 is TGTGCCAGCAGAGCCCATGGGGGCTCTTATCAGCCCCAGCATTTT. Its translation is CASRAHGGSYQPQHF.

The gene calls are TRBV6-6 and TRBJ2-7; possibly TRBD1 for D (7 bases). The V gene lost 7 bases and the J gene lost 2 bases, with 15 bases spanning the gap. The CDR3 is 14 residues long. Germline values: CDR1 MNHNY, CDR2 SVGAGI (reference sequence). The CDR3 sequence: CASTNGGGPYEQYF. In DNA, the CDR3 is TGTGCCAGCACCAACGGAGGGGGCCCCTACGAGCAGTACTTC.

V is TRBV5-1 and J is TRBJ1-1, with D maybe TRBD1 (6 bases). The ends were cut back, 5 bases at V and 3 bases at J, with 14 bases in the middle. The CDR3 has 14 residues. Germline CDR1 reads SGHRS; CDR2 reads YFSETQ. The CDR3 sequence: CASRTGRTDTEAFF. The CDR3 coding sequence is TGCGCCAGCAGGACAGGAAGGACGGACACTGAAGCTTTCTTT. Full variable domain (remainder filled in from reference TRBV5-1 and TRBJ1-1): KAGVTQTPRYLIKTRGQQVTLSCSPISGHRSVSWYQQTPGQGLQFLFEYFSETQRNKGNFPGRFSGRQFSNSRSEMNVSTLELGDSALYLCASRTGRTDTEAFFGQGTRLTVV.

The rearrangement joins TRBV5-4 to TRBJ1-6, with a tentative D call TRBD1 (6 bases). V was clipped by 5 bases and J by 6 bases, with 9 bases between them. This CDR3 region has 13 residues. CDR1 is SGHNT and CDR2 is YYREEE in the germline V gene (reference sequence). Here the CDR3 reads CASRMDSNSPLHF. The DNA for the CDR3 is TGTGCCAGCAGGATGGACAGTAATTCACCCCTCCACTTT.

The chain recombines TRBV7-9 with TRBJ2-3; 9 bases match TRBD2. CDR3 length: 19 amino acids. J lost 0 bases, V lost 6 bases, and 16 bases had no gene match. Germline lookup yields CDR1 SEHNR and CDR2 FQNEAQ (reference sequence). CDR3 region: CASSSPGSGSSSSTDTQYF. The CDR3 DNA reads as TGTGCCAGCAGTTCCCCAGGTAGCGGGAGTTCCTCTAGCACAGATACGCAGTATTTT.

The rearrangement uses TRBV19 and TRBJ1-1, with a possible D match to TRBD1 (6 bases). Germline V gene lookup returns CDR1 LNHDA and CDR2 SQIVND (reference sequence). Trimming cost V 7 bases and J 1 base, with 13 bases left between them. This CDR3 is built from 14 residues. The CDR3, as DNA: TGTGCCAGTACCATTTTAGGGGGGAACACTGAAGCTTTCTTT. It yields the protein CASTILGGNTEAFF.

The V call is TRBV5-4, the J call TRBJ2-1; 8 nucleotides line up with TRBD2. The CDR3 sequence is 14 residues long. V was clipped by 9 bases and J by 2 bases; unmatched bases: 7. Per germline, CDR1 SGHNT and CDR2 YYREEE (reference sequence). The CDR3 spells CATERGGTYNEQFF. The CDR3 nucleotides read TGTGCCACGGAACGGGGGGGAACCTACAATGAGCAGTTCTTC.

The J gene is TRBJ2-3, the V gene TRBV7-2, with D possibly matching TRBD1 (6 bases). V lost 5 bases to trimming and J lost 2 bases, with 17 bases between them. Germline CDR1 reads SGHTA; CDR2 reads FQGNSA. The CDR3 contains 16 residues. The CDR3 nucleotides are TGTGCCAGCAGCATTACCGGGACACCAAACACAGATACGCAGTATTTT. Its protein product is CASSITGTPNTDTQYF.

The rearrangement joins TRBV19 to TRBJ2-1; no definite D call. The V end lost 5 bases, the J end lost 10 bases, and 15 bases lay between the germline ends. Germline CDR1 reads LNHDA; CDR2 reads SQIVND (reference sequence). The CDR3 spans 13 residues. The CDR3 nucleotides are TGTGCCAGTAGTCCCGCCCGATACGGGGAGCAGTTCTTC. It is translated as CASSPARYGEQFF.

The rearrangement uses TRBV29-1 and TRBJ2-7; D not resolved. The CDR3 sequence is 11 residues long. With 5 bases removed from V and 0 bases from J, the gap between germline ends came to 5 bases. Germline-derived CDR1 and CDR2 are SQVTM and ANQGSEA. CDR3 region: CSVTDSYEQYF. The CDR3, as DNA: TGCAGCGTTACAGACTCCTACGAGCAGTACTTC.

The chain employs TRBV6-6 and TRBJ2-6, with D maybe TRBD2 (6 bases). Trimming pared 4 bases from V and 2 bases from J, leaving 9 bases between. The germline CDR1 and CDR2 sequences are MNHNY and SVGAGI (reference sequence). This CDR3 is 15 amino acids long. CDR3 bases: TGTGCCAGCAGTTTGGGGGGAACTGGGGCCAACGTCCTGACTTTC. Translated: CASSLGGTGANVLTF.

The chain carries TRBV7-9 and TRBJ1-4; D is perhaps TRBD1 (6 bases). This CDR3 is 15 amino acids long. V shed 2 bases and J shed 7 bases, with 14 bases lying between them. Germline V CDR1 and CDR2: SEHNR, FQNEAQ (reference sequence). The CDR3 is CASSLTNRVGEKLFF. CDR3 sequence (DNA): TGTGCCAGCAGCTTAACCAACAGGGTGGGTGAAAAACTGTTTTTT.

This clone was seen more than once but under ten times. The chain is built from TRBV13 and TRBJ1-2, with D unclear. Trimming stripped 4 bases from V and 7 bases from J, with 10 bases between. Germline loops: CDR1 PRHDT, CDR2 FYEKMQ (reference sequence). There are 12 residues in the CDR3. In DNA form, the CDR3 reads TGTGCCAGCAGCTGGAGAAAGGCTGGCTACACCTTC. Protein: CASSWRKAGYTF.